The 19 T cell receptor beta chains below were found in one sample sequenced in a study of blood T cell repertoires in COVID-19 (dated by TCRdb to 2018 to 2020). Libraries were built with the immunoSEQ multiplex PCR assay. TCRdb took this table from immuneACCESS and kept in-frame rearrangements with V and J called. Such tables lack part of the clones; where checked against another copy, unresolved V genes explain under half of the gap, and the rest is unexplained. The sample has under 300,000 clones on record, 86% of them singletons. The ten top clones hold 2.5% to 3.5% of the sample. The sequencing sample was made of PBMCs or T cells enriched from blood (not recorded which). All receptors derive from a woman in her 40s with acute COVID-19.

This chain joins TRBV27 and TRBJ1-2, with 10 bases identical to TRBD1. Trimming at V came to 8 bases and at J to 8 bases, leaving 8 bases not matched to a gene. The CDR3 consists of 13 residues. Per germline, CDR1 MNHEY and CDR2 SMNVEV (reference sequence). The CDR3 reads CASSTGTGDGYTF. The CDR3 DNA sequence: TGTGCCAGCTCTACCGGGACAGGGGACGGCTACACCTTC.

This clone was counted once. The chain is built from TRBV18 and TRBJ1-4; 7 bases are a match to TRBD1. Trimming cost V 4 bases and J 7 bases; bases outside gene matches: 9. The CDR3 is 15 amino acids. Germline assignment: CDR1 KGHSH and CDR2 LQKENI. The CDR3 spells CASSQGAQRVEKLFF. CDR3 bases: TGTGCCAGCTCACAGGGGGCGCAGAGGGTTGAAAAACTGTTTTTT. The full variable domain, its missing parts supplied by reference TRBV18 and TRBJ1-4, is NAGVMQNPRHLVRRRGQEARLRCSPMKGHSHVYWYRQLPEEGLKFMVYLQKENIIDESGMPKERFSAEFPKEGPSILRIQQVVRGDSAAYFCASSQGAQRVEKLFFGSGTQLSVL.

The chain is built from TRBV11-2 and TRBJ1-4, with D possibly matching TRBD1 (5 bases). V was pared by 5 bases and J by 8 bases, with 15 bases between. Looked up from germline, CDR1 is SGHAT and CDR2 is FQNNGV. The CDR3 length is 14 residues. The CDR3 loop is CASSMGLPSEKLFF. The DNA for the CDR3 is TGTGCCAGCAGCATGGGACTTCCGAGCGAAAAACTGTTTTTT.

The CDR3 reads CASSSLYTEAFF. CDR3 bases: TGTGCCAGCAGTTCACTTTACACTGAAGCTTTCTTT. The chain couples TRBV6-5 to TRBJ1-1, with no clear D. This CDR3 region has 12 residues. CDR1 is MNHEY, CDR2 SVGAGI, per germline. Trimming pared 4 bases from V and 3 bases from J, leaving 6 bases between.

The chain joins TRBV7-9 to TRBJ1-1, with D maybe TRBD1 (6 bases). Germline lookup yields CDR1 SEHNR and CDR2 FQNEAQ (reference sequence). Trimming took off 1 base at V and 3 bases at J, with 12 bases between the two ends. The CDR3 extends over 15 amino acids. CDR3 nucleotides: TGTGCCAGCAGCTTAGATCCGACAGGCGACACTGAAGCTTTCTTT. Protein sequence: CASSLDPTGDTEAFF.

The chain combines TRBV5-1 with TRBJ1-2, with D tentatively TRBD1 (6 bases). The CDR3 spans 16 residues. Germline V gene lookup returns CDR1 SGHRS and CDR2 YFSETQ. Trimming stripped 0 bases from V and 4 bases from J, with 16 bases between. CDR3 in DNA: TGCGCCAGCAGCTTGGCCGTCGGGGGGCGCCTCTATGGCTACACCTTC. Translating it yields CASSLAVGGRLYGYTF.

This chain joins TRBV2 and TRBJ2-5; 9 bases agree with TRBD2. J gave up 5 bases and V 6 bases, and 7 bases lay outside the gene matches. Germline-derived CDR1 and CDR2 are SNHLY and FYNNEI. There are 14 residues in the CDR3. The CDR3 nucleotides are TGTGCCAGCAGGGGCGGGAGGGCCTTGGAGACCCAGTACTTC. Amino acid sequence: CASRGGRALETQYF.

The chain carries TRBV12-3 or TRBV12-4 and TRBJ1-6; D is unclear. V shed 6 bases and J shed 7 bases, with 10 bases lying between them. This CDR3 is 13 amino acids long. CDR3 loop: CASRLGENSPLHF. In DNA form, the CDR3 reads TGTGCCAGCAGGTTGGGCGAGAATTCACCCCTCCACTTT.

The chain uses TRBV7-6 and TRBJ1-3, with 9 nucleotides matching TRBD1. Germline trimming cut 5 bases from V and 5 bases from J; bases unmatched to any gene: 10. Germline V CDR1 and CDR2: SGHVS, FNYEAQ. This CDR3 has 16 residues. CDR3 sequence reads: CASSLNQQGARNTIYF. CDR3 DNA: TGTGCCAGCAGCCTCAATCAACAGGGGGCCAGAAACACCATATATTTT.

The chain is built from TRBV7-9 and TRBJ2-2; TRBD1 matches 7 bases. The germline V gene encodes CDR1 SEHNR and CDR2 FQNEAQ (reference sequence). The trim removed 5 bases at V and 4 bases at J, leaving 13 bases unmatched. The CDR3 consists of 17 residues. As DNA, the CDR3 is TGTGCCAGCAGCAAGACAGGGTTCGCTTCCAGCACCGGGGAGCTGTTTTTT. Residues: CASSKTGFASSTGELFF.

The chain uses TRBV3-1 (or the pseudogene TRBV3-2) and TRBJ1-1; possibly TRBD1 for D (6 bases). This CDR3 spans 14 amino acids. Per the germline V gene, CDR1 is LGHDT and CDR2 is YNNKEL (reference sequence). V was pared by 5 bases and J by 4 bases, with 14 bases between. CDR3 amino acids: CASSKNRVGTEAFF. In DNA form, the CDR3 reads TGTGCCAGCAGCAAGAACAGGGTTGGCACTGAAGCTTTCTTT.

Here the CDR3 reads CASNKGAAPPNYGYTF. CDR3 DNA: TGTGCCAGTAATAAAGGGGCCGCCCCCCCTAACTATGGCTACACCTTC. V gene TRBV19 combines with J gene TRBJ1-2, with a weak D call TRBD1 (5 bases). The CDR3 has 16 residues. Germline values: CDR1 LNHDA, CDR2 SQIVND (reference sequence). V lost 7 bases to trimming and J lost 0 bases, with 18 bases between them.

The chain is built from TRBV25-1 and TRBJ2-5; weak D call: TRBD1 (6 bases). The CDR3 sequence is 13 residues long. V lost 6 bases and J lost 4, with 12 bases in between. The germline V gene has CDR1 MGHDK and CDR2 SYGVNS. The CDR3 protein is CASRVGRGETQYF. CDR3 nucleotide sequence: TGTGCCAGCAGGGTGGGCAGGGGAGAGACCCAGTACTTC.

V usage is TRBV30 and J usage is TRBJ2-3; a possible D gene is TRBD2 (7 bases). Germline V gives CDR1 GTSNPN, CDR2 SVGIG (reference sequence). The CDR3 is 13 amino acids. The V end was cut by 0 bases, the J end by 4 bases, with 8 bases between. CDR3 amino acids: CAWSVGGADTQYF. The CDR3 DNA sequence: TGTGCCTGGAGTGTAGGGGGGGCAGATACGCAGTATTTT.

A single count supports this clone. The chain links TRBV10-1 to TRBJ2-3, with TRBD2 as a possible D gene (6 bases). Trimming left V 5 bases short and J 5 bases short, with 11 bases between. Germline assignment: CDR1 WNHNN and CDR2 SYGVQD (reference sequence). CDR3 length: 13 amino acids. Here the CDR3 DNA reads TGCGCCAGCAGTTTGCCCGGGGGAGATACGCAGTATTTT. Translated, it gives CASSLPGGDTQYF.

V usage is TRBV19 and J usage is TRBJ1-5, with 7 bases fitting TRBD1. V was clipped by 4 bases and J by 3 bases; unmatched bases: 9. The V gene's germline CDR1 is LNHDA and CDR2 SQIVND (reference sequence). This CDR3 spans 16 amino acids. Written as DNA, the CDR3 is TGTGCCAGTAGTACAGACAGGGAATCGGTCAATCAGCCCCAGCATTTT. Translation: CASSTDRESVNQPQHF.

V gene TRBV27 combines with J gene TRBJ2-2; a weak D match, TRBD1 (6 bases). The V gene's germline CDR1 is MNHEY and CDR2 SMNVEV (reference sequence). Trimming stripped 9 bases from V and 4 bases from J, with 21 bases between. CDR3 length equals 16 residues. CDR3 DNA sequence: TGTGCCAGTCAACTAATGGGGGCTACCACCACCGGGGAGCTGTTTTTT. It specifies CASQLMGATTTGELFF.

V gene TRBV4-1 combines with J gene TRBJ2-1; 14 nucleotides agree with TRBD2. V was clipped by 5 bases and J by 8 bases; unmatched bases: 5. This CDR3 spans 15 amino acids. CDR1 MGHRA and CDR2 YSYEKL come from the germline V gene. The DNA of the CDR3 is TGCGCCAGCAGCATGGGACTAGCGGGAGCTTATGAGCAGTTCTTC. This codes for CASSMGLAGAYEQFF.

CDR3 DNA: TGTGCCAGCAGTCCACAGGGTTTCAATGAGCAGTTCTTC. Translation: CASSPQGFNEQFF. The rearrangement uses TRBV27 and TRBJ2-1, with D maybe TRBD1 (6 bases). Trimming took 5 bases from V and 6 from J, leaving 11 bases between them. Germline CDR1 MNHEY, CDR2 SMNVEV (reference sequence). This CDR3 is 13 amino acids long.